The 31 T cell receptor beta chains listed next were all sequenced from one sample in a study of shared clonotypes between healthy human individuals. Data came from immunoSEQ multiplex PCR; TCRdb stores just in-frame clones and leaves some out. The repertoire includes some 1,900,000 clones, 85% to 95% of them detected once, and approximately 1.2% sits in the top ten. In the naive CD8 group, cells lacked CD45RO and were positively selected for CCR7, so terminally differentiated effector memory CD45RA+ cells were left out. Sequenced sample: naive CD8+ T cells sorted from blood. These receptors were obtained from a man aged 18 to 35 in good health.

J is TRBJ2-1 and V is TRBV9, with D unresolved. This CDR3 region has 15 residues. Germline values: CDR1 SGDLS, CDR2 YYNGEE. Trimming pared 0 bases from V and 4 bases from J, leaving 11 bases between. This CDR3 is CASSVVGNVYNEQFF. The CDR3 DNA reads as TGTGCCAGCAGCGTAGTGGGGAACGTATACAATGAGCAGTTCTTC. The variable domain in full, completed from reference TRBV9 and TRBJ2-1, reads DSGVTQTPKHLITATGQRVTLRCSPRSGDLSVYWYQQSLDQGLQFLIQYYNGEERAKGNILERFSAQQFPDLHSELNLSSLELGDSALYFCASSVVGNVYNEQFFGPGTRLTVL.

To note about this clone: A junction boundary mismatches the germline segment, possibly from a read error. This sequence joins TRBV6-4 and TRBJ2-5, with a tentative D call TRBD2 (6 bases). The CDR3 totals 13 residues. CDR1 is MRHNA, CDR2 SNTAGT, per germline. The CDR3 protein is CASRDYVMETQYF. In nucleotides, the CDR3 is TGTGCCAGCAGGGACTACGTCATGGAGACCCAGTACTTC.

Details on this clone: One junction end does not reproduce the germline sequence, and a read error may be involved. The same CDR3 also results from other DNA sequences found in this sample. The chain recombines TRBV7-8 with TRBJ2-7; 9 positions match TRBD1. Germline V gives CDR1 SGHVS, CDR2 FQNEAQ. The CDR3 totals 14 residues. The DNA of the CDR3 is TGTGCCAGCAGCTTAGAGGGACAGGGTTGGGAGCAATACTTC. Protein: CASSLEGQGWEQYF. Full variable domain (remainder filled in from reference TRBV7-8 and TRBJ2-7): GAGVSQSPRYKVAKRGQDVALRCDPISGHVSLFWYQQALGQGPEFLTYFQNEAQLDKSGLPSDRFFAERPEGSVSTLKIQRTQQEDSAVYLCASSLEGQGWEQYFGPGTRLTVT.

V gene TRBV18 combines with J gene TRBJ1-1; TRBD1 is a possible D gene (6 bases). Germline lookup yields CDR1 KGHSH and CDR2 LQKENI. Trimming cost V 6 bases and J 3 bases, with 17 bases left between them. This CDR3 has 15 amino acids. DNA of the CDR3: TGTGCCAGCTCGGGGGGGGACATATCCTACACTGAAGCTTTCTTT. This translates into CASSGGDISYTEAFF. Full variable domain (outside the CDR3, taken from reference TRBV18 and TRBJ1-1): NAGVMQNPRHLVRRRGQEARLRCSPMKGHSHVYWYRQLPEEGLKFMVYLQKENIIDESGMPKERFSAEFPKEGPSILRIQQVVRGDSAAYFCASSGGDISYTEAFFGQGTRLTVV.

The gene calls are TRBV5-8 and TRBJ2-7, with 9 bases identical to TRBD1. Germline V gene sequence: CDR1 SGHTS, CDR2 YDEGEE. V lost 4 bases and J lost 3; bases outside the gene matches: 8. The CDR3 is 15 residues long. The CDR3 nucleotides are TGTGCCAGCAGCCCGGGACAGGGACCGTACTACGAGCAGTACTTC. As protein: CASSPGQGPYYEQYF.

The CDR3 DNA reads as TGTGCCAGCAGTGGGCAAGAGACCCAGTACTTC. Translation gives CASSGQETQYF. The gene calls are TRBV25-1 and TRBJ2-5; D remains ambiguous. Trimming pared 4 bases from V and 2 bases from J, leaving 2 bases between. Germline V gene sequence: CDR1 MGHDK, CDR2 SYGVNS. There are 11 residues in the CDR3.

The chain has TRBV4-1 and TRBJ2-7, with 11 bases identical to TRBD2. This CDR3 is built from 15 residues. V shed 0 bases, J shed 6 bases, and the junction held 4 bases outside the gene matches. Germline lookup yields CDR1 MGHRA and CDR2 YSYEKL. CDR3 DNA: TGCGCCAGCAGCCAAGAGGGACTAGCGGTCCCCGAGCAGTACTTC. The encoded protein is CASSQEGLAVPEQYF.

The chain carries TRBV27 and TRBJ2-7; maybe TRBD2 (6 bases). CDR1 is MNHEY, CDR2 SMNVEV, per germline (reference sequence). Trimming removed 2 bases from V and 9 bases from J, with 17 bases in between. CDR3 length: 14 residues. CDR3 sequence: CASSLGAGPSGQYF. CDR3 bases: TGTGCCAGCAGTTTAGGGGCGGGGCCATCTGGGCAGTACTTC.

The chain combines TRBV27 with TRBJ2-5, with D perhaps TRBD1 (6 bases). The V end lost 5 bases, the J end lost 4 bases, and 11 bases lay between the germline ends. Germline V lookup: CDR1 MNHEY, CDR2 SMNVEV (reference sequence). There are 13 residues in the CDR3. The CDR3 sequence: CASSPGVRETQYF. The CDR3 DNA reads TGTGCCAGCAGTCCAGGGGTGCGAGAGACCCAGTACTTC.

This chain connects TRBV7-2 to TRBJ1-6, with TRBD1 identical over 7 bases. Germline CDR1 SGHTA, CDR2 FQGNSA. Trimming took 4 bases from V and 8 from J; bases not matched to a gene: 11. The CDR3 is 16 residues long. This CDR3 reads CASSYLTGVRYSPLHF. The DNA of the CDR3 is TGTGCCAGCAGCTACCTAACAGGGGTCCGATATTCACCCCTCCACTTT. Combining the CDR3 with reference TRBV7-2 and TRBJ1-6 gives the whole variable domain GAGVSQSPSNKVTEKGKDVELRCDPISGHTALYWYRQSLGQGLEFLIYFQGNSAPDKSGLPSDRFSAERTGGSVSTLTIQRTQQEDSAVYLCASSYLTGVRYSPLHFGNGTRLTVT.

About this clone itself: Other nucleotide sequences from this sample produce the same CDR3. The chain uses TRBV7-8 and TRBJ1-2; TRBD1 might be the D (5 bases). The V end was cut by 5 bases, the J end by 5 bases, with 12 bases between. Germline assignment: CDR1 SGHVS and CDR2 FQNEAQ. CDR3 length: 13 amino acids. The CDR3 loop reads CASSPGTGYGYTF. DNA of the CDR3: TGTGCCAGCAGCCCGGGGACGGGGTATGGCTACACCTTC.

In DNA, the CDR3 is TGTGCCAGCGTGTCGGGGTCGGATGAAAAACTGTTTTTT. It encodes CASVSGSDEKLFF. The chain carries TRBV2 and TRBJ1-4; D gene uncertain. Per germline, CDR1 SNHLY and CDR2 FYNNEI. CDR3 length: 13 amino acids. Trimming stripped 8 bases from V and 6 bases from J, with 13 bases between.

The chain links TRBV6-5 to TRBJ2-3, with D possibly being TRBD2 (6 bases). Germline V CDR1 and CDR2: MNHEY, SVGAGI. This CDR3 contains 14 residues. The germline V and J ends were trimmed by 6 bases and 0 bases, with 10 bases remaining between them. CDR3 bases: TGTGCCAGCAGCTGGGGGACTAGCACAGATACGCAGTATTTT. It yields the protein CASSWGTSTDTQYF.

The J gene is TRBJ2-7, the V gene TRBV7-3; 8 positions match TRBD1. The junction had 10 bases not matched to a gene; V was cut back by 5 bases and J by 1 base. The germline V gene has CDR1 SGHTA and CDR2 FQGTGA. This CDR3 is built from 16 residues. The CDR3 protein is CASSLRFRDRSYEQYF. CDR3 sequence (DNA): TGTGCCAGCAGCCTTCGATTCCGGGACAGGTCCTACGAGCAGTACTTC.

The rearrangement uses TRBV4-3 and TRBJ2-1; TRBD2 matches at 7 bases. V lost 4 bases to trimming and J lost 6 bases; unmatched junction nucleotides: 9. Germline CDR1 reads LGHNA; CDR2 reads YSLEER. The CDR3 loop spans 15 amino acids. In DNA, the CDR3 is TGCGCCAGCAGCCTGCTATGGGGGGGACGCAATGAGCAGTTCTTC. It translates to CASSLLWGGRNEQFF.

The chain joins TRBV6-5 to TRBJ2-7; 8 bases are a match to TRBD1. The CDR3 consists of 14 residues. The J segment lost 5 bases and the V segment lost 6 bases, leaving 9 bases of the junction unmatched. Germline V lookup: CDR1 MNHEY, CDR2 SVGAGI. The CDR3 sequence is CASRPSDRDHEQYF. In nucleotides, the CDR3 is TGTGCCAGCAGACCGTCGGACAGGGACCACGAGCAGTACTTC.

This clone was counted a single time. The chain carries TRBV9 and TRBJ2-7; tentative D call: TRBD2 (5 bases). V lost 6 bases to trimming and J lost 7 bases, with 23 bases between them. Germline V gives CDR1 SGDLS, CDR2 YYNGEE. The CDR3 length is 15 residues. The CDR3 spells CASNLPPGSLGEQYF. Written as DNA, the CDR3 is TGTGCCAGCAACCTACCCCCGGGGTCCCTGGGTGAGCAGTACTTC.

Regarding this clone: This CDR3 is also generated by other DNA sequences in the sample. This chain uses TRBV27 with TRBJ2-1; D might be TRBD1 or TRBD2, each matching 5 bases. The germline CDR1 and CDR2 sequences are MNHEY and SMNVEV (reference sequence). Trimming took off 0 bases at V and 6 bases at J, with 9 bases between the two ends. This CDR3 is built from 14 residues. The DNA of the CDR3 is TGTGCCAGCAGTTTATCTCGTGGGGGCAATGAGCAGTTCTTC. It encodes CASSLSRGGNEQFF.

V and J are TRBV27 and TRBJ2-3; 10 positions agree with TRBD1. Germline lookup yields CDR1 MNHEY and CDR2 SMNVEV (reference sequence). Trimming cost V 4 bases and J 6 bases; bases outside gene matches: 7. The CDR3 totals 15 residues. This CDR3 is CASSSGTGDWDTQYF. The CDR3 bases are TGTGCCAGCAGTTCCGGGACAGGGGATTGGGATACGCAGTATTTT.

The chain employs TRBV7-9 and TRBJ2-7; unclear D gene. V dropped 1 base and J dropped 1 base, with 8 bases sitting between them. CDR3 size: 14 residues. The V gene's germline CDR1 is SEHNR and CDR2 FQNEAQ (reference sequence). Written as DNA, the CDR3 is TGTGCCAGCAGCTTAGACACGCAGTCCTACGAGCAGTACTTC. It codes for CASSLDTQSYEQYF.

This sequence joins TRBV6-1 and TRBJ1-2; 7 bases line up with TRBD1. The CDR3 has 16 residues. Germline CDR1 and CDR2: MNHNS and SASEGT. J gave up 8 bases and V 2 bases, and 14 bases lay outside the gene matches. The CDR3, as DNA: TGTGCCAGCAGTGAATCCGGGACAGTACTGTATGTGGGCTACACCTTC. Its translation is CASSESGTVLYVGYTF.

The CDR3 DNA sequence: TGTGCCAGCAGTTGGACTGCCTTTCGCCCTGGGAGCCAAGAGACCCAGTACTTC. It yields the protein CASSWTAFRPGSQETQYF. The chain links TRBV6-8 to TRBJ2-5; D may be TRBD2 (5 bases). Trimming removed 4 bases from V and 1 base from J, with 22 bases in between. Germline CDR1 and CDR2: MNHGY and SAAAGT. This CDR3 region has 18 residues.

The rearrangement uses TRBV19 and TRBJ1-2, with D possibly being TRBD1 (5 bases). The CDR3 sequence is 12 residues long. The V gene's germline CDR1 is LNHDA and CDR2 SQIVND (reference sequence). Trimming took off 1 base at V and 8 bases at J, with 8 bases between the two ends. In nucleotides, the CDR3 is TGTGCCAGTAGTATAGCCGGGACCGGCTACACCTTC. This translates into CASSIAGTGYTF.

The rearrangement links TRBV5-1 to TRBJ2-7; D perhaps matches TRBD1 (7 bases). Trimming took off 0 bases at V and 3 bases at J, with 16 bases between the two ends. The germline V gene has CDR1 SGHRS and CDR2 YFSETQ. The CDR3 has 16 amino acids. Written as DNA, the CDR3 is TGCGCCAGCAGCTTGGATTCGCAGGGGGGCGGCTACGAGCAGTACTTC. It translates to CASSLDSQGGGYEQYF.

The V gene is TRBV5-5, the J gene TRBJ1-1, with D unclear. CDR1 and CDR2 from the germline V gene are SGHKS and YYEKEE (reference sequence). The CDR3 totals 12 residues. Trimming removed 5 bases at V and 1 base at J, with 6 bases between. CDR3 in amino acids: CASSIGNTEAFF. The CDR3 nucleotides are TGTGCCAGCAGTATAGGGAACACTGAAGCTTTCTTT.

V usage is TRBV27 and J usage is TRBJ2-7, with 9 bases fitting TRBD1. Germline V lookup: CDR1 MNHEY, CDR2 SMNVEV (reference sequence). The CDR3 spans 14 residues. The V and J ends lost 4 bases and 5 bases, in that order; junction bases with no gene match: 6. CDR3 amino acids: CASSSMTGGDEQYF. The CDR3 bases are TGTGCCAGCAGTTCAATGACAGGGGGGGACGAGCAGTACTTC.

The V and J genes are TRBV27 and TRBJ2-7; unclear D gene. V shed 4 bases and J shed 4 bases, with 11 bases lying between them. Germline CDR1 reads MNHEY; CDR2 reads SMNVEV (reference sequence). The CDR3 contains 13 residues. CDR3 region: CASSYKWGYEQYF. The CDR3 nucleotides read TGTGCCAGCAGTTATAAGTGGGGATACGAGCAGTACTTC.

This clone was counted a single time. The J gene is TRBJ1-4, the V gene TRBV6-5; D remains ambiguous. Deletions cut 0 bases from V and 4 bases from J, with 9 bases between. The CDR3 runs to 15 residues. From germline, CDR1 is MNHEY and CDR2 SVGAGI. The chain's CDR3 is CASSYSLRVNEKLFF. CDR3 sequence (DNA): TGTGCCAGCAGTTACTCGTTACGGGTTAATGAAAAACTGTTTTTT.

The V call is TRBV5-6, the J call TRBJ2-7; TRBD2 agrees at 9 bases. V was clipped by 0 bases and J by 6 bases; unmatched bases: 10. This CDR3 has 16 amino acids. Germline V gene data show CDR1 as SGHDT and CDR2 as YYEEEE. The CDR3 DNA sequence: TGTGCCAGCAGCTTGGAAATGCGGGGGGGTCTAGGCGAGCAGTACTTC. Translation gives CASSLEMRGGLGEQYF.

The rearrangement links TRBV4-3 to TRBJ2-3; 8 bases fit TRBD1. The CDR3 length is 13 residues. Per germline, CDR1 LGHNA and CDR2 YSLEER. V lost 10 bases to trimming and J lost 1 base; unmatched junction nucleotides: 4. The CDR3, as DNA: TGCGCCACCCAGGGGGCAGGCACAGATACGCAGTATTTT. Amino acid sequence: CATQGAGTDTQYF.

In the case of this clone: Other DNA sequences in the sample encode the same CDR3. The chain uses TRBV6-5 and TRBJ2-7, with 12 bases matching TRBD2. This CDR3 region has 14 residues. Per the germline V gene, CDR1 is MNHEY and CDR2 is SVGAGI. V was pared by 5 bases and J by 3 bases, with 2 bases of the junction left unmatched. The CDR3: CASSPGLAGYEQYF. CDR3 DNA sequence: TGTGCCAGCAGTCCGGGACTAGCGGGCTACGAGCAGTACTTC.